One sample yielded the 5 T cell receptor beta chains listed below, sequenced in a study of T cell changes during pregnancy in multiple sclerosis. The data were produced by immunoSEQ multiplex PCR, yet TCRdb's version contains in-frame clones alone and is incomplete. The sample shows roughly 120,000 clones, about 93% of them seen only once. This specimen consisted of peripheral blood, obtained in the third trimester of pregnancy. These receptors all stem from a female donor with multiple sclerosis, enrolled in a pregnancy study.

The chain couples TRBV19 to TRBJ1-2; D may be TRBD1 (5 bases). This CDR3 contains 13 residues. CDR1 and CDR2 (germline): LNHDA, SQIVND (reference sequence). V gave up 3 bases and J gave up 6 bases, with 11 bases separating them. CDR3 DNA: TGTGCCAGTAGTATTACAGAAGGGGATGGCTACACCTTC. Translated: CASSITEGDGYTF.

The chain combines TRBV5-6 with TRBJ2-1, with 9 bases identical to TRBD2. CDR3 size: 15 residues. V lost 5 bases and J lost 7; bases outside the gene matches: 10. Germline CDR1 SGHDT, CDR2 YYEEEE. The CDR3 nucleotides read TGTGCCAGCAGACCCCGACTAGCGGAGAGGAATGAGCAGTTCTTC. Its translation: CASRPRLAERNEQFF.

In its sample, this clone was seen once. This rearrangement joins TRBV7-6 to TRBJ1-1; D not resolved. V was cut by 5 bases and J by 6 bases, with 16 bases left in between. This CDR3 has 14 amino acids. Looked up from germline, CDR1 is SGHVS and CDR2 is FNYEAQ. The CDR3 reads CASSPLGYSAEAFF. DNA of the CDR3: TGTGCCAGCAGCCCTTTGGGCTACTCGGCTGAAGCTTTCTTT. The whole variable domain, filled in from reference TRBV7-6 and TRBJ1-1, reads GAGVSQSPRYKVTKRGQDVALRCDPISGHVSLYWYRQALGQGPEFLTYFNYEAQQDKSGLPNDRFSAERPEGSISTLTIQRTEQRDSAMYRCASSPLGYSAEAFFGQGTRLTVV.

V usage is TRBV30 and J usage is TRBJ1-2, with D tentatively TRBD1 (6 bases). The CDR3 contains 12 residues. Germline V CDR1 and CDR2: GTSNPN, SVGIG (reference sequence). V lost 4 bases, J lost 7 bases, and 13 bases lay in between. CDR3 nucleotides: TGTGCCTGGACCGGGGGGGCGCGTGGCTACACCTTC. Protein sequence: CAWTGGARGYTF. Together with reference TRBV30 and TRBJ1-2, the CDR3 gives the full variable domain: SQTIHQWPATLVQPVGSPLSLECTVEGTSNPNLYWYRQAAGRGLQLLFYSVGIGQISSEVPQNLSASRPQDRQFILSSKKLLLSDSGFYLCAWTGGARGYTFGSGTRLTVV.

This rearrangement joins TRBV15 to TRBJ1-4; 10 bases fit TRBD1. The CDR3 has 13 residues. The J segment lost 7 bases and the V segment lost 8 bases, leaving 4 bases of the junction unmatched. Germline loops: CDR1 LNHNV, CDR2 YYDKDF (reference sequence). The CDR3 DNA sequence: TGTGCCACCGGGGACAGGGGAAGTGAAAAACTGTTTTTT. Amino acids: CATGDRGSEKLFF.